This T cell receptor beta chain was identified in a study of blood T cells in healthy people across ages. General study findings and limits: Diversity figures based on one million T cells were deemed too low.

The count of this clonotype is one. Antigen unknown. Then a second PCR, running roughly 7 to 11 cycles, was carried out with a sample-barcoded 5' primer and a J-beta primer mix. TCRdb independently ran MiXCR on the 5' RACE reads; one entry per CDR3 protein. The repertoire holds 730,000 or so distinct CDR3 sequences, with roughly 45% as singletons. The clonotype comes from a woman aged 55-70 years in good health. The sample taken for sequencing was blood.

The CDR3 DNA reads as TGTGCCAGCAGCTTAGACAGGGCCCACTCACCCCTCCACTTT. It specifies CASSLDRAHSPLHF. This chain joins TRBV7-9 and TRBJ1-6, with D possibly matching TRBD1 (6 bases). Trimming removed 1 base from V and 10 bases from J, with 11 bases in between. CDR3 length equals 14 residues. Germline-derived CDR1 and CDR2 are SEHNR and FQNEAQ (reference sequence).